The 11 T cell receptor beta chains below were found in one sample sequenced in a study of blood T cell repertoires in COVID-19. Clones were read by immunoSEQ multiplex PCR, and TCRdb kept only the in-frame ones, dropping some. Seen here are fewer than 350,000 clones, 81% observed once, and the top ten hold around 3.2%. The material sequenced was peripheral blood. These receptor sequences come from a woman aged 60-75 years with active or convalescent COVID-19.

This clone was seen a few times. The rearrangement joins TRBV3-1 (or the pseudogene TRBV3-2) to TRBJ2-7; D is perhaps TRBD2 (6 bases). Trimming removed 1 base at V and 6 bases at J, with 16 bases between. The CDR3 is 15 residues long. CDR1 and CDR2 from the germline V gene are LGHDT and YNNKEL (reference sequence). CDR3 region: CASSQGPTSSSEQYF. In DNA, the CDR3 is TGTGCCAGCAGCCAAGGCCCAACTAGCTCGTCCGAGCAGTACTTC.

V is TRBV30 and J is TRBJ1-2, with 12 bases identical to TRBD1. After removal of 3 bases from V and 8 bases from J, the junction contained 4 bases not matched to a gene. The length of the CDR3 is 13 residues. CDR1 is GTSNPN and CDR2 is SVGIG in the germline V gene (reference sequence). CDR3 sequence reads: CAWRGQGAGGYTF. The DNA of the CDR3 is TGTGCCTGGAGGGGACAGGGGGCTGGGGGCTACACCTTC.

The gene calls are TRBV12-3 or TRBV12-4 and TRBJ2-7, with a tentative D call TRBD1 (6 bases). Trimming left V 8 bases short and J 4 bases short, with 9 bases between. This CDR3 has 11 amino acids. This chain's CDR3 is CASGTIYEQYF. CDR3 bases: TGTGCCAGCGGGACAATTTACGAGCAGTACTTC.

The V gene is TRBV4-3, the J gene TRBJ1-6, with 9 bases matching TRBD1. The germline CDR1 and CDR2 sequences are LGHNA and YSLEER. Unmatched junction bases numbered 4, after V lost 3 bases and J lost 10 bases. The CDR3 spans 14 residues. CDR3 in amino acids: CASSQTGGSSPLHF. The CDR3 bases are TGCGCCAGCAGCCAGACAGGGGGATCCTCACCCCTCCACTTT.

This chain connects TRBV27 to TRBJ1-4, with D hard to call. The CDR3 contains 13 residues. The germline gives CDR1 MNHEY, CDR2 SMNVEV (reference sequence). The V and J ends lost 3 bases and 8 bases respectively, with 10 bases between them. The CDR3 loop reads CASSFQWREKLFF. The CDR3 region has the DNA TGTGCCAGCAGTTTCCAATGGAGGGAAAAACTGTTTTTT.

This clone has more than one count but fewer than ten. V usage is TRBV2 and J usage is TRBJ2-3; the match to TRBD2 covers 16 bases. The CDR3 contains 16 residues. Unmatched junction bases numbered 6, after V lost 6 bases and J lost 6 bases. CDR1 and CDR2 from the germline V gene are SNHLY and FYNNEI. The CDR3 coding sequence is TGTGCCAGCAGCGGGACTAGCGGGGGGGCCTTGGATACGCAGTATTTT. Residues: CASSGTSGGALDTQYF.

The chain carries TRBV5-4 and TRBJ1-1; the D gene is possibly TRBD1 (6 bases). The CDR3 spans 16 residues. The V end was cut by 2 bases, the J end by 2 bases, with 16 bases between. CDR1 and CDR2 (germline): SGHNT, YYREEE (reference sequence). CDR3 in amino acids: CASSFGNRDPNTEAFF. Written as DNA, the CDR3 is TGTGCCAGCAGCTTTGGTAACAGGGACCCTAACACTGAAGCTTTCTTT.

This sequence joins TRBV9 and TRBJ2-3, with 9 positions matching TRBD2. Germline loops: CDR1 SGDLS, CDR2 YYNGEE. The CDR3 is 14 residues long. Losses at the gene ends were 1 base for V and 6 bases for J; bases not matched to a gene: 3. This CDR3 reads CASSVRRGGDTQYF. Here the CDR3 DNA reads TGTGCCAGCAGCGTAAGGCGGGGGGGCGATACGCAGTATTTT.

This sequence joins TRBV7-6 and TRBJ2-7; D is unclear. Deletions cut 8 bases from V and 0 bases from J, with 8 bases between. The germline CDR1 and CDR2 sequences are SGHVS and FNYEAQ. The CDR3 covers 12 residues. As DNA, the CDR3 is TGTGCCAGCCGAGGTACCTCCTACGAGCAGTACTTC. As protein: CASRGTSYEQYF.

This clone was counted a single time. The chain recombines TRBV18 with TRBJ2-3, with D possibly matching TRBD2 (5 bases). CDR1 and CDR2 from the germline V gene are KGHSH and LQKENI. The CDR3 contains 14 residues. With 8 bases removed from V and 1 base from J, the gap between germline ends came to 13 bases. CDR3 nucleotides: TGTGCCAGCCGGAGGAACGGGGGCACAGATACGCAGTATTTT. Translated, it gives CASRRNGGTDTQYF.

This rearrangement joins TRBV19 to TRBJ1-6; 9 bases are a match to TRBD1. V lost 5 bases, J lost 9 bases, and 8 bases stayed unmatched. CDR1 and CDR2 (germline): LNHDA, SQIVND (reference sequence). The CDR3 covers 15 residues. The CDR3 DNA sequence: TGTGCCAGTAGTCTTACAGGGGGCGGAGGTTCACCCCTCCACTTT. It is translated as CASSLTGGGGSPLHF. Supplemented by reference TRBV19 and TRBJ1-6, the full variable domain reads DGGITQSPKYLFRKEGQNVTLSCEQNLNHDAMYWYRQDPGQGLRLIYYSQIVNDFQKGDIAEGYSVSREKKESFPLTVTSAQKNPTAFYLCASSLTGGGGSPLHFGNGTRLTVT.